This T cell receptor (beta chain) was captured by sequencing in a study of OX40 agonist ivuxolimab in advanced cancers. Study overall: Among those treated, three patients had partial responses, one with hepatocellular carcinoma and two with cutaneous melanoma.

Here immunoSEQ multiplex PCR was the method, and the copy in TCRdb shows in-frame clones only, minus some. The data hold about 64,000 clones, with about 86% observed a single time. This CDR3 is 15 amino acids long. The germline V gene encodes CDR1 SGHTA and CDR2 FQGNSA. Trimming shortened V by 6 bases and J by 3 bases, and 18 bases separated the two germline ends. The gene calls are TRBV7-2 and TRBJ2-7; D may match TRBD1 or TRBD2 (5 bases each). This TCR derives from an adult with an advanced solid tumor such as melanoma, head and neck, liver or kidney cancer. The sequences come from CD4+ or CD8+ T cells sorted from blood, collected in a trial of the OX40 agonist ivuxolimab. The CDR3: CASRFMGTHNYEQYF. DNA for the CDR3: TGTGCCAGCAGGTTTATGGGGACCCATAACTACGAGCAGTACTTC.